This TCR beta chain was sequenced during a study of T-cell reconstitution after alpha-beta-depleted transplantation in children listed by TCRdb under 2016. Context from the whole study: The study quantitatively tracked T-cell immune reconstitution after TCRalphabeta/CD19-depleted allogeneic hematopoietic cell transplantation in children using TCR repertoire profiling.

About this clonotype: No cognate antigen has been identified for it. Base qualities are not recorded, but no much larger clone differs from it by a single base.

Library preparation was by PCR. Instrument on record: Illumina HiSeq 2500. Molecular barcoding was employed in the preparation of TCR libraries, with unique molecular identifiers being used to normalize TCRbeta repertoire quantification. Starting from the raw public reads, TCRdb applied fastp trimming at Q25, assembled clones with MiXCR and retained in-frame beta chains. Each entry merges the rows of one CDR3 protein and shows their most common DNA and genes. This sample is represented by some 550,000 distinct CDR3 sequences; about 18% of them were singletons. Of the sample, approximately 3% is held by the ten largest clones. Including the terminal cysteine and phenylalanine, the CDR3 comprises 15 residues. Solely the CDR3 DNA is kept, with 45 bases framed from the first base. V is pared back by 5 bases and J by 3 bases, with 14 bases lying between the germline termini.

The sequence joins TRBV12-3 or TRBV12-4 to TRBJ1-5, with the D gene uncertain. The clonotype originates from a human donor who donated a stem cell graft to a child with acute lymphoblastic leukemia. The sequencing here drew on PBMCs from the stem cell graft donor, taken from the stem cell graft. The CDR3 here reads CASSPGEQLNQPQHF. The DNA reads as follows: TGTGCCAGCAGTCCAGGAGAACAGCTCAATCAGCCCCAGCATTTT.